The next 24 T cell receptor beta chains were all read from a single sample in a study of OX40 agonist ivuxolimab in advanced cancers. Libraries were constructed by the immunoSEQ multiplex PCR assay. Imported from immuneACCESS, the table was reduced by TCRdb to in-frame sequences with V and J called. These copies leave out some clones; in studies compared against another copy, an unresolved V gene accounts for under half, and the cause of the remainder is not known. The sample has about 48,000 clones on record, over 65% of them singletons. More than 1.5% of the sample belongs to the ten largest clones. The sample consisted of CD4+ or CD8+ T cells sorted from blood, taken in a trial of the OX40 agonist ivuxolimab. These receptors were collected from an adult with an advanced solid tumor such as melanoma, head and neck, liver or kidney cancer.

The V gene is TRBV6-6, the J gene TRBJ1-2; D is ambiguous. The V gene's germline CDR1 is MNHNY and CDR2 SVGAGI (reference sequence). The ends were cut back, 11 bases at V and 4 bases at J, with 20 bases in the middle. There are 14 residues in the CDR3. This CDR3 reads CASPLREQFYGYTF. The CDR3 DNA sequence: TGTGCCTCTCCATTGAGGGAACAGTTCTATGGCTACACCTTC.

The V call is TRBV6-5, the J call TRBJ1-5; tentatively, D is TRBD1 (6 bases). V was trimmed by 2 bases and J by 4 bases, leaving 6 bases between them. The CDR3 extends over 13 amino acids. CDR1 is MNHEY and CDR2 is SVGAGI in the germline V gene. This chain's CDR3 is CASSYTGNQPQHF. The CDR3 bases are TGTGCCAGCAGTTACACAGGGAATCAGCCCCAGCATTTT.

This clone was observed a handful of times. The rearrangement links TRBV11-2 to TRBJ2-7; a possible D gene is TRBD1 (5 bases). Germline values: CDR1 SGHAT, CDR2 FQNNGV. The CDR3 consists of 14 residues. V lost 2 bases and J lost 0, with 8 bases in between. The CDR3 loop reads CASSLQGTSYEQYF. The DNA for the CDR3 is TGTGCCAGCAGCTTACAGGGTACCTCCTACGAGCAGTACTTC.

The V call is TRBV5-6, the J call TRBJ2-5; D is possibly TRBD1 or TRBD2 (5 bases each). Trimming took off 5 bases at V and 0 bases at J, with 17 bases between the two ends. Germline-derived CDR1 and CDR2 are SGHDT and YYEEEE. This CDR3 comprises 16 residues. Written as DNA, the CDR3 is TGTGCCAGCAGTCCCCGATCGAGGGGATACCAAGAGACCCAGTACTTC. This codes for CASSPRSRGYQETQYF. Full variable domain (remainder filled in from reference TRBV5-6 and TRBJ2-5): DAGVTQSPTHLIKTRGQQVTLRCSPKSGHDTVSWYQQALGQGPQFIFQYYEEEERQRGNFPDRFSGHQFPNYSSELNVNALLLGDSALYLCASSPRSRGYQETQYFGPGTRLLVL.

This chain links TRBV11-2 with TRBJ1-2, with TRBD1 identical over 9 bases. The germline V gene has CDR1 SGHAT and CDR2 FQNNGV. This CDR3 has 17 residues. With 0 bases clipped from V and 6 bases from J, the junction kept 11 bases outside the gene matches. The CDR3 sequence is CASSLDPGQGRRDGYTF. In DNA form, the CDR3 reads TGTGCCAGCAGCTTAGATCCTGGACAGGGGCGGAGGGATGGCTACACCTTC.

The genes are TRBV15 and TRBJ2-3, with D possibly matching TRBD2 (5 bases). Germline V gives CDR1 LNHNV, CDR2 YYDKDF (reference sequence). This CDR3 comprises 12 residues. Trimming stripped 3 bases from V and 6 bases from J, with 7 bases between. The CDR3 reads CATSSPGDTQYF. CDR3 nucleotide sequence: TGTGCCACCAGCAGTCCGGGGGATACGCAGTATTTT.

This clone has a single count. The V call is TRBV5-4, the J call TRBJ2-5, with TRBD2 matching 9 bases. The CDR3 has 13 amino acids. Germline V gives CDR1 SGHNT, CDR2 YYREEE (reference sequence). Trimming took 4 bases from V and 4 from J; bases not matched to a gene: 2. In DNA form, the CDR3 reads TGTGCCAGCAGCAGGGGACTAGCAGAGACCCAGTACTTC. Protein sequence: CASSRGLAETQYF. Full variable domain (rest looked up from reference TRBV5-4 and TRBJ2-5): ETGVTQSPTHLIKTRGQQVTLRCSSQSGHNTVSWYQQALGQGPQFIFQYYREEENGRGNFPPRFSGLQFPNYSSELNVNALELDDSALYLCASSRGLAETQYFGPGTRLLVL.

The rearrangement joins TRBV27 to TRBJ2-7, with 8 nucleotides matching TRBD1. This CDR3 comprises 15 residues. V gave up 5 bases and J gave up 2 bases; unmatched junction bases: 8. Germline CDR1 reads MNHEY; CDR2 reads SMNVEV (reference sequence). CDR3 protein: CASSPGTGRTYEQYF. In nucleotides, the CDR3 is TGTGCCAGCAGTCCAGGGACAGGCCGAACCTACGAGCAGTACTTC.

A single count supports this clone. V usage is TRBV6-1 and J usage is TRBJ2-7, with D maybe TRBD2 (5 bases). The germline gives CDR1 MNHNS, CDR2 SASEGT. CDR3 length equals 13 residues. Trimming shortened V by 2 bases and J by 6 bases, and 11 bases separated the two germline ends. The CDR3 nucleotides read TGTGCCAGCAGTGAAAGCGGACTTCTCGAGCAGTACTTC. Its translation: CASSESGLLEQYF.

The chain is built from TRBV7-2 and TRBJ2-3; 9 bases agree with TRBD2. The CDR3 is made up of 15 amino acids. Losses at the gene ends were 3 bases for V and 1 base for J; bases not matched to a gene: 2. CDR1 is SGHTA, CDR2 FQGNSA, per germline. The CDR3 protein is CASSFSSGGTDTQYF. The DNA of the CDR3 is TGTGCCAGCAGCTTTTCTAGCGGGGGCACAGATACGCAGTATTTT.

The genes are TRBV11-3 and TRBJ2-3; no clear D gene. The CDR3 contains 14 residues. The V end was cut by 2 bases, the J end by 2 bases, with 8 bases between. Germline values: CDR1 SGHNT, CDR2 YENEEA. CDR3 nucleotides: TGTGCCAGCAGCTTACACAGAGTCACAGATACGCAGTATTTT. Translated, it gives CASSLHRVTDTQYF.

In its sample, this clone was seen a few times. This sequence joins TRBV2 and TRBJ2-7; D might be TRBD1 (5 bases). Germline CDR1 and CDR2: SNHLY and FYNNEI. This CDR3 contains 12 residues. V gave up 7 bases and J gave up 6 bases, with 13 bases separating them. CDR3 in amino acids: CASTKGLGEQYF. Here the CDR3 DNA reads TGTGCCAGCACTAAGGGGTTGGGCGAGCAGTACTTC. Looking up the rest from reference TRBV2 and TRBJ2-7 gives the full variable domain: EPEVTQTPSHQVTQMGQEVILRCVPISNHLYFYWYRQILGQKVEFLVSFYNNEISEKSEIFDDQFSVERPDGSNFTLKIRSTKLEDSAMYFCASTKGLGEQYFGPGTRLTVT.

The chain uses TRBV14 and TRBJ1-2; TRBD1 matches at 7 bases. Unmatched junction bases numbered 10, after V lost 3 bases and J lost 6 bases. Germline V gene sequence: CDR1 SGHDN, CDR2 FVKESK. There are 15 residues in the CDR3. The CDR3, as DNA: TGTGCCAGCAGCCATTCTATGCAGGGGGAGGATGGCTACACCTTC. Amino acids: CASSHSMQGEDGYTF.

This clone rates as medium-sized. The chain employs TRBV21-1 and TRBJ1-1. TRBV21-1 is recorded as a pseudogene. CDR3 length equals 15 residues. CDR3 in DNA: TGTGCCAGCAGCCCCCGGGTCGACCCACGGACTGAAGCTTTCTTT. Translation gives CASSPRVDPRTEAFF.

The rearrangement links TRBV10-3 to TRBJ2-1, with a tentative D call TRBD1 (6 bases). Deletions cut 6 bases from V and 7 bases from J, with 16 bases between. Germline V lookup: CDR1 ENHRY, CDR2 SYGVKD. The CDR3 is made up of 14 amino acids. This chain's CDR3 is CAISRQEARNEQFF. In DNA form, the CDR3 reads TGTGCCATCAGCCGACAGGAGGCGCGGAATGAGCAGTTCTTC.

The CDR3 coding sequence is TGTGCCAGCAGCTGGGGGACAGGGGCCTACGAGCAGTACTTC. As protein: CASSWGTGAYEQYF. The gene calls are TRBV7-9 and TRBJ2-7; TRBD1 aligns across 10 bases. In germline, CDR1 is SEHNR, CDR2 FQNEAQ (reference sequence). The CDR3 has 14 amino acids. The junction had 2 bases not matched to a gene; V was cut back by 4 bases and J by 2 bases.

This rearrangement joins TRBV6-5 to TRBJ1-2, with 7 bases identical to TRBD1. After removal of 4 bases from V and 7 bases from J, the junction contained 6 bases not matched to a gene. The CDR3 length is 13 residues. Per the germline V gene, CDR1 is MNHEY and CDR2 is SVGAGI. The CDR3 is CASSLQGIGGYTF. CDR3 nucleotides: TGTGCCAGCAGTTTACAGGGGATCGGTGGCTACACCTTC.

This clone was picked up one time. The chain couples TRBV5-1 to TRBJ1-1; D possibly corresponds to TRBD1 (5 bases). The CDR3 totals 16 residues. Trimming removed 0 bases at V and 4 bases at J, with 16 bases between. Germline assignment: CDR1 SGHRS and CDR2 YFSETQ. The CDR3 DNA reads TGCGCCAGCAGCTTGGGTGACAGCCTATTGGGCACTGAAGCTTTCTTT. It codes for CASSLGDSLLGTEAFF.

CDR3 in amino acids: CAWGPKGQTLSYEQYF. The CDR3 nucleotides are TGTGCCTGGGGGCCAAAGGGACAGACCCTCTCCTACGAGCAGTACTTC. The chain carries TRBV30 and TRBJ2-7; 7 nucleotides match TRBD1. Trimming took 5 bases from V and 0 from J; bases not matched to a gene: 13. The CDR3 is made up of 16 amino acids. CDR1 and CDR2 from the germline V gene are GTSNPN and SVGIG (reference sequence).

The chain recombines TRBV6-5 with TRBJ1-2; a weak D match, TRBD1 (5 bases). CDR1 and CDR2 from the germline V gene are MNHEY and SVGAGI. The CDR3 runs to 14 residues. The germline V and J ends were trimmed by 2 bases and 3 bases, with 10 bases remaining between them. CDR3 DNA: TGTGCCAGCAGTTACGGGACGGCAGACTATGGCTACACCTTC. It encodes CASSYGTADYGYTF.

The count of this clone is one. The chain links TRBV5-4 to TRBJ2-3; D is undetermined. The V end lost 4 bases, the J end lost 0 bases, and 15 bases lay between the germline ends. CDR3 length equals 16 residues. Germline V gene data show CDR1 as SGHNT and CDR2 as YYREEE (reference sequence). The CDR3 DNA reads TGTGCCAGCAGCCTAGAGACGGCCCTCAGCACAGATACGCAGTATTTT. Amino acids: CASSLETALSTDTQYF.

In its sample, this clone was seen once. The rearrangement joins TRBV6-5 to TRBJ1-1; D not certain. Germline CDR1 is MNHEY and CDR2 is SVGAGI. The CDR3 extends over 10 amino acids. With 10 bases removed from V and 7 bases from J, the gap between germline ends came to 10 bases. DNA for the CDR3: TGTGCCACCTTCCGGGGTGAAGCTTTCTTT. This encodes CATFRGEAFF.

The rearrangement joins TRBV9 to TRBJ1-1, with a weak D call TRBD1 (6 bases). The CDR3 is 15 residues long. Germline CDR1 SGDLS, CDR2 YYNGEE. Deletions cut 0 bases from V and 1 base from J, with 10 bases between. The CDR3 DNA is TGTGCCAGCAGCGTAGAAGGACAGCCGAACACTGAAGCTTTCTTT. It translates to CASSVEGQPNTEAFF. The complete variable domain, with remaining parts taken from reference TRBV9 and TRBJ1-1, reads DSGVTQTPKHLITATGQRVTLRCSPRSGDLSVYWYQQSLDQGLQFLIQYYNGEERAKGNILERFSAQQFPDLHSELNLSSLELGDSALYFCASSVEGQPNTEAFFGQGTRLTVV.

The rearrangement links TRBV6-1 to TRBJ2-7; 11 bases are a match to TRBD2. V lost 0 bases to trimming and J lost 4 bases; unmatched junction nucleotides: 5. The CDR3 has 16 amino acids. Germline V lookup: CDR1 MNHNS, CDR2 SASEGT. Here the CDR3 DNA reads TGTGCCAGCAGTGAAGCGCTTCCTAGCGGGGGGTACGAGCAGTACTTC. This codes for CASSEALPSGGYEQYF.